This TCR beta chain was recovered during a study of blood T cell repertoires in COVID-19. Study at large: Spain, Italy and the United States supplied samples that represented acute and convalescent COVID-19. The analysed material was cDNA or gDNA that came from T cells, B-cell-depleted T cells, or PBMCs.

Germline V gene data show CDR1 as SGHRS and CDR2 as YFSETQ. The length of the CDR3 is 15 residues. V was trimmed by 7 bases and J by 0 bases, leaving 14 bases between them. In the original workflow: Estimation of nucleated cell counts was performed using reference gene primer amplification. Data came from immunoSEQ multiplex PCR; TCRdb stores just in-frame clones and leaves some out. Clone size and the V and J calls come from that table; the DNA yielded D and trimming. The data show around 54,000 clones, roughly 90% seen once. Source material: peripheral blood. The sequence derives from a human donor in a cohort sampled during active COVID-19. The chain employs TRBV5-1 and TRBJ1-5, with D uncertain. In DNA form, the CDR3 reads TGCGCCAGCCGAGACGGGGATCATAGCAATCAGCCCCAGCATTTT. Translation gives CASRDGDHSNQPQHF.